Following are 16 T cell receptor beta chains from one sample sequenced in a study of blood T cells in healthy people across ages. It was with a sample-barcoded 5' primer and a J-beta primer mix that a second PCR of about 6 to 12 cycles was run. Using its own MiXCR run on the 5' RACE reads, TCRdb lists one record per CDR3 protein. The sample consists of 790,000 or so distinct CDR3 sequences, roughly three fifths of them appearing once. Material for sequencing was blood. These receptors came from a man between 40 and 49 years old in good health.

This chain joins TRBV20-1 and TRBJ1-6, with 7 bases that match TRBD1. This CDR3 has 14 residues. V gave up 0 bases and J gave up 6 bases; unmatched junction bases: 2. Germline CDR1 DFQATT, CDR2 SNEGSKA (reference sequence). The CDR3 protein is CSAREAGGNSPLHF. CDR3 nucleotide sequence: TGCAGTGCTAGAGAGGCAGGGGGTAATTCACCCCTCCACTTT.

On this clonotype itself: This may arise from a read error, as a much more abundant clone is one base away. The gene calls are TRBV6-5 and TRBJ2-1, with 10 bases lining up with TRBD2. The V gene's germline CDR1 is MNHEY and CDR2 SVGAGI. Germline trimming cut 6 bases from V and 4 bases from J; bases unmatched to any gene: 6. This CDR3 is built from 15 residues. The CDR3 region is CASSRASGGYNEQFF. The CDR3 coding sequence is TGTGCCAGCAGCCGGGCTAGCGGGGGATACAATGAGCAGTTCTTC.

This clonotype was detected only a few times. The rearrangement links TRBV29-1 to TRBJ2-1; 11 bases line up with TRBD2. Germline assignment: CDR1 SQVTM and CDR2 ANQGSEA. Trimming at V came to 6 bases and at J to 8 bases, leaving 18 bases not matched to a gene. The CDR3 has 17 residues. The CDR3 reads CSVPWALAGGGMYEQFF. The CDR3 DNA is TGCAGCGTACCGTGGGCGCTAGCGGGGGGAGGGATGTATGAGCAGTTCTTC.

Comment on this clonotype: Because the CDR3 is missing its conserved closing phenylalanine or tryptophan, this is likely a read error. The chain employs TRBV7-2 and TRBJ2-1; D might be TRBD1 (6 bases). Trimming removed 5 bases at V and 2 bases at J, with 16 bases between. The CDR3 loop spans 16 amino acids. Germline values: CDR1 SGHTA, CDR2 FQGNSA. The CDR3 nucleotides are TGTGCCAGCAGCCCCCGAGGGGGAACAACCTACAATGAGCAGTTCGTC. Its protein is CASSPRGGTTYNEQFV.

As DNA, the CDR3 is TGTGCCAGCAGCCCATCCAAGGGGGGTAGGGAGGAGCAGTACTTC. It yields the protein CASSPSKGGREEQYF. This chain uses TRBV27 with TRBJ2-7; perhaps D is TRBD1 or TRBD2 (6 bases each). The CDR3 runs to 15 residues. Trimming removed 6 bases from V and 7 bases from J, with 22 bases in between. Germline lookup yields CDR1 MNHEY and CDR2 SMNVEV (reference sequence).

J is TRBJ1-2 and V is TRBV27; weak D call: TRBD1 (6 bases). The germline V gene encodes CDR1 MNHEY and CDR2 SMNVEV (reference sequence). Trimming left V 4 bases short and J 6 bases short, with 15 bases between. CDR3 length: 14 amino acids. CDR3 nucleotides: TGTGCCAGCAGTTCCAGACAGGTTCGGAATGGCTACACCTTC. Protein: CASSSRQVRNGYTF.

The chain employs TRBV7-2 and TRBJ2-3, with TRBD2 matching over 12 bases. With V trimmed by 6 bases and J by 7 bases, 8 bases remained unmatched. The CDR3 is 15 residues long. Germline CDR1 is SGHTA and CDR2 is FQGNSA. CDR3 coding DNA: TGTGCCAGCAGACCCCGGACTAGCGGGGTAAATACGCAGTATTTT. The encoded protein is CASRPRTSGVNTQYF.

This clonotype has only a few counts. This rearrangement joins TRBV29-1 to TRBJ1-4, with 7 bases matching TRBD1. CDR1 SQVTM and CDR2 ANQGSEA come from the germline V gene. CDR3 size: 13 residues. Trimming removed 7 bases from V and 3 bases from J; junction bases left unmatched: 5. The CDR3 here is CSGRQGPNEKLFF. The CDR3 DNA is TGCAGCGGGCGACAGGGCCCTAATGAAAAACTGTTTTTT.

This chain links TRBV15 with TRBJ2-4; 7 bases fit TRBD2. The CDR3 is 15 residues long. Germline CDR1 and CDR2: LNHNV and YYDKDF (reference sequence). Germline trimming cut 2 bases from V and 8 bases from J; bases unmatched to any gene: 9. The CDR3 region is CATSRRGGEPDIQYF. In nucleotides, the CDR3 is TGTGCCACCAGCAGAAGGGGAGGGGAACCGGACATTCAGTACTTC.

The chain carries TRBV20-1 and TRBJ1-5; 8 bases align to TRBD1. Germline trimming cut 6 bases from V and 5 bases from J; bases unmatched to any gene: 3. This CDR3 contains 12 residues. Germline values: CDR1 DFQATT, CDR2 SNEGSKA (reference sequence). This chain's CDR3 is CSAETGDQPQHF. CDR3 bases: TGCAGTGCCGAGACAGGGGATCAGCCCCAGCATTTT.

This clonotype was seen a few times. The chain couples TRBV29-1 to TRBJ2-3; D gene uncertain. Per the germline V gene, CDR1 is SQVTM and CDR2 is ANQGSEA. The CDR3 covers 11 residues. V gave up 3 bases and J gave up 5 bases, with 6 bases separating them. The CDR3 DNA reads as TGCAGCGTTGAGGACCGAGATACGCAGTATTTT. Translated: CSVEDRDTQYF.

The gene calls are TRBV5-1 and TRBJ2-7, with 10 bases aligning to TRBD1. CDR1 and CDR2 (germline): SGHRS, YFSETQ. V shed 7 bases and J 2 bases; nucleotides not matched to a gene: 9. The CDR3 runs to 15 residues. CDR3 nucleotide sequence: TGCGCCAGCCACCTGGGGACAGGGGCGACCTACGAGCAGTACTTC. It codes for CASHLGTGATYEQYF.

This clonotype was detected a few times. The chain recombines TRBV6-5 with TRBJ2-4; 11 bases fit TRBD1. V lost 4 bases, J lost 13 bases, and 12 bases stayed unmatched. Germline lookup yields CDR1 MNHEY and CDR2 SVGAGI. This CDR3 is 15 amino acids long. The CDR3 DNA reads TGTGCCAGCAGTTTTCAAGGACAGGGGGCTCTTGAGCAGTACTTC. It specifies CASSFQGQGALEQYF.

V is TRBV2 and J is TRBJ1-6, with 7 bases matching TRBD1. The CDR3 contains 15 residues. J gave up 11 bases and V 11 bases, and 18 bases lay outside the gene matches. CDR1 is SNHLY, CDR2 FYNNEI, per germline. The CDR3 loop is CAGQIDRALAAPLHF. CDR3 nucleotide sequence: TGTGCCGGGCAAATCGACAGGGCCTTGGCGGCACCCCTCCACTTT.

The chain recombines TRBV27 with TRBJ2-1; TRBD1 aligns across 7 bases. The CDR3 has 15 residues. V shed 5 bases and J 2 bases; nucleotides not matched to a gene: 6. In germline, CDR1 is MNHEY, CDR2 SMNVEV (reference sequence). The CDR3 spells CASSLQGLTYNEQFF. CDR3 nucleotides: TGTGCCAGCAGTCTACAGGGGCTCACCTACAATGAGCAGTTCTTC.

The gene calls are TRBV7-3 and TRBJ2-5, with 9 nucleotides matching TRBD1. Germline trimming cut 5 bases from V and 4 bases from J; bases unmatched to any gene: 5. The germline V gene has CDR1 SGHTA and CDR2 FQGTGA. The CDR3 has 14 residues. The CDR3 bases are TGTGCCAGCAGCGCGGACAGGGGTACAGAGACCCAGTACTTC. Translation: CASSADRGTETQYF.